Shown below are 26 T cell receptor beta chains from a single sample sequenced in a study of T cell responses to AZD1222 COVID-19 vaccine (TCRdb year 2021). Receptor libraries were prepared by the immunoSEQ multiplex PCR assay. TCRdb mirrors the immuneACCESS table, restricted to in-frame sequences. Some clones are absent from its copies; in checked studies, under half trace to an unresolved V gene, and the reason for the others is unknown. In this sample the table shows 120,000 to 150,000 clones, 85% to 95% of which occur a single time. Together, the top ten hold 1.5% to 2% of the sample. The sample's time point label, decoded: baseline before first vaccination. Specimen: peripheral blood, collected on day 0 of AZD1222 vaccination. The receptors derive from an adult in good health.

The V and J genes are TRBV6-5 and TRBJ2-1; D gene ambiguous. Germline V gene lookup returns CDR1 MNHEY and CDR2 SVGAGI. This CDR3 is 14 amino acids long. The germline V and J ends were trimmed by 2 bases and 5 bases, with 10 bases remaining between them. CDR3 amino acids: CASSYGLEDNEQFF. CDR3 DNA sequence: TGTGCCAGCAGTTACGGCCTAGAAGACAATGAGCAGTTCTTC.

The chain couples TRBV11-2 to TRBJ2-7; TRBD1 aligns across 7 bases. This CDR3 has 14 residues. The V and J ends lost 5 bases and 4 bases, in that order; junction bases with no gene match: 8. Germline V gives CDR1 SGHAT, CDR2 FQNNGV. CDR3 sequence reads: CASSAGTVSYEQYF. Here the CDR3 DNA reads TGTGCCAGCAGCGCCGGGACAGTCAGTTACGAGCAGTACTTC.

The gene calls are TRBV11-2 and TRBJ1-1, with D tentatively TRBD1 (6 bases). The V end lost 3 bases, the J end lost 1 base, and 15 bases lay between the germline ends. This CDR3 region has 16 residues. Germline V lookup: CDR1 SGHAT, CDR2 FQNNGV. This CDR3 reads CASSFRGGSWNTEAFF. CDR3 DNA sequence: TGTGCCAGCAGCTTTAGGGGGGGCTCATGGAACACTGAAGCTTTCTTT.

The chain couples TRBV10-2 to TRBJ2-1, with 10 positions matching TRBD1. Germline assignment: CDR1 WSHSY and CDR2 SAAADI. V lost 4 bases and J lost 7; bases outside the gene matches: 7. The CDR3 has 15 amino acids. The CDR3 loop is CASSGPGQGWNEQFF. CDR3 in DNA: TGCGCCAGCAGTGGCCCGGGACAGGGGTGGAATGAGCAGTTCTTC.

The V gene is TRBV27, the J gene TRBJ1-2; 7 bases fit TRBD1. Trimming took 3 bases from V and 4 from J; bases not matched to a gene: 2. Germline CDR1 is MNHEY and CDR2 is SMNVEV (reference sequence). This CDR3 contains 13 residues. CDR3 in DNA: TGTGCCAGCAGTTTCCGGGACAGCTATGGCTACACCTTC. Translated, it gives CASSFRDSYGYTF.

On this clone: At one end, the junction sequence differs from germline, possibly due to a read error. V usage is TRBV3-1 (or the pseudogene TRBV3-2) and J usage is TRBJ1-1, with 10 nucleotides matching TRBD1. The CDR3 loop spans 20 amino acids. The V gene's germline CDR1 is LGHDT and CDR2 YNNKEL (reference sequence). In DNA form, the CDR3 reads TGTGGCAGCAGCCAAGAGACAGGGGGCGCCGGCCCCTCTCTTTACACTGAAGCTTTCTTT. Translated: CGSSQETGGAGPSLYTEAFF.

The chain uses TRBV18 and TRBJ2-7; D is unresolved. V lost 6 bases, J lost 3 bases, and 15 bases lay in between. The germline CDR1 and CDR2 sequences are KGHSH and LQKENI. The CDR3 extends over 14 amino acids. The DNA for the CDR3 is TGTGCCAGCTCGGAACTGGCAAATGTCTACGAGCAGTACTTC. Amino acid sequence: CASSELANVYEQYF.

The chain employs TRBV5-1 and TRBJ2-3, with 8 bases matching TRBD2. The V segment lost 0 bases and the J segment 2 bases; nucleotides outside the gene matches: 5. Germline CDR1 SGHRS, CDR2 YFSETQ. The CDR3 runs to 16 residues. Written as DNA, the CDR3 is TGCGCCAGCAGCTTGGAGGTAGCGGGGCCCACAGATACGCAGTATTTT. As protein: CASSLEVAGPTDTQYF.

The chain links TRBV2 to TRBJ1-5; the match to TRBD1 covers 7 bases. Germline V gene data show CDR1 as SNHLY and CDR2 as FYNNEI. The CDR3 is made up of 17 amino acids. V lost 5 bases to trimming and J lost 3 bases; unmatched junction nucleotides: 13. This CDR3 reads CASSHDPGQPYNQPQHF. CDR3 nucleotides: TGTGCCAGCAGTCATGACCCGGGACAGCCCTACAATCAGCCCCAGCATTTT.

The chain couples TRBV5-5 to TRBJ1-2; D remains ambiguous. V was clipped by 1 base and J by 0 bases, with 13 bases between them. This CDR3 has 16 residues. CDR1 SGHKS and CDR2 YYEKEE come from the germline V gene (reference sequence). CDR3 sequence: CASSLIPGQANYGYTF. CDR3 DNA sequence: TGTGCCAGCAGCTTGATTCCGGGCCAAGCTAACTATGGCTACACCTTC.

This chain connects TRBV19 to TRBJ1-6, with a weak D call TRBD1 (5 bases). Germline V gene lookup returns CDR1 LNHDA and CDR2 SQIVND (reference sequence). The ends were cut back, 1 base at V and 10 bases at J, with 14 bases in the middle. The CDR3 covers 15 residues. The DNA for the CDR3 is TGTGCCAGTAGTATAGCCTCGACAGCCGGCTCACCCCTCCACTTT. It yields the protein CASSIASTAGSPLHF.

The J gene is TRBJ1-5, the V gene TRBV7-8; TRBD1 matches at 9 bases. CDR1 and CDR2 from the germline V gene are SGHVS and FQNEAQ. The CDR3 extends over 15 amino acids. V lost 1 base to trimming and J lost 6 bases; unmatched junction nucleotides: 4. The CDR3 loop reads CASSLGGQGVQPQHF. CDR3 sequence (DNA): TGTGCCAGCAGCTTAGGGGGACAGGGAGTTCAGCCCCAGCATTTT.

DNA for the CDR3: TGTGCCAGCAGCTTGGGTGGGACAGGGGGCTACGAGCAGTACTTC. This gives the protein CASSLGGTGGYEQYF. The chain is built from TRBV5-4 and TRBJ2-7, with TRBD1 matching over 11 bases. The germline CDR1 and CDR2 sequences are SGHNT and YYREEE (reference sequence). Germline trimming cut 0 bases from V and 3 bases from J; bases unmatched to any gene: 2. The CDR3 extends over 15 amino acids.

The CDR3 sequence is CATGREYNEQFF. The CDR3 nucleotides read TGTGCCACAGGGCGGGAGTACAATGAGCAGTTCTTC. The gene calls are TRBV2 and TRBJ2-1, with 7 bases fitting TRBD2. With 10 bases clipped from V and 4 bases from J, the junction kept 4 bases outside the gene matches. This CDR3 contains 12 residues. Germline loops: CDR1 SNHLY, CDR2 FYNNEI.

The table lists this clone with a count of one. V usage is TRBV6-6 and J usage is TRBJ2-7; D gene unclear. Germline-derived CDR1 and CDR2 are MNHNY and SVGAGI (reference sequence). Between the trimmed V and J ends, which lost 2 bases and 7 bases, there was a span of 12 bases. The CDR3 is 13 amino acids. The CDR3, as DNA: TGTGCCAGCAGTTACGAAGGGTGGGGAGAGCAGTACTTC. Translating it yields CASSYEGWGEQYF.

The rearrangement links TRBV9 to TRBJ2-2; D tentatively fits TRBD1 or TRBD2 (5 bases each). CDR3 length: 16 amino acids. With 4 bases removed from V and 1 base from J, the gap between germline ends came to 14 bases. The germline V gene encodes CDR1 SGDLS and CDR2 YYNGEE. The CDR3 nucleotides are TGTGCCAGCAGCCCTAGAGGGGTTGGGAACACCGGGGAGCTGTTTTTT. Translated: CASSPRGVGNTGELFF.

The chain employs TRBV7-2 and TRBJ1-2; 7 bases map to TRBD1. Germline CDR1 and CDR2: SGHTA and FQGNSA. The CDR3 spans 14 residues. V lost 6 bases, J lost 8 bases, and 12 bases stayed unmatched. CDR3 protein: CASRRTTGWKGYTF. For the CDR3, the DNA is TGTGCCAGCAGGCGTACGACAGGGTGGAAAGGCTACACCTTC.

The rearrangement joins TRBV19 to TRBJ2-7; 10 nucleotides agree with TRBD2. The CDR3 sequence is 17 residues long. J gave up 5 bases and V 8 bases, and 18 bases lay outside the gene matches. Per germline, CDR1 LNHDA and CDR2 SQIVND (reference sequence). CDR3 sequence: CASSPAAGLAGVNEQYF. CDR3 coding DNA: TGTGCCAGTTCCCCCGCCGCCGGTCTAGCGGGAGTCAACGAGCAGTACTTC.

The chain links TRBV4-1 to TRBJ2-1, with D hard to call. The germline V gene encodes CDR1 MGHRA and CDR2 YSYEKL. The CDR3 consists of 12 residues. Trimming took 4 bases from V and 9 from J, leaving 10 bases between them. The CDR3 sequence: CASSPEFSEQFF. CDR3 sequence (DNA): TGCGCCAGCAGCCCTGAGTTCAGTGAGCAGTTCTTC.

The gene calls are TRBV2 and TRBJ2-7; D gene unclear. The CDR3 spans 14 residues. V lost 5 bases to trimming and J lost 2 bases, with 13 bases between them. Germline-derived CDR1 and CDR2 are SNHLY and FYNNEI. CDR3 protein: CASSRSARPYEQYF. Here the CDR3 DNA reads TGTGCCAGCAGTCGGTCAGCCCGTCCCTACGAGCAGTACTTC. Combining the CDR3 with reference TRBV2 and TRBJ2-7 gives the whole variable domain EPEVTQTPSHQVTQMGQEVILRCVPISNHLYFYWYRQILGQKVEFLVSFYNNEISEKSEIFDDQFSVERPDGSNFTLKIRSTKLEDSAMYFCASSRSARPYEQYFGPGTRLTVT.

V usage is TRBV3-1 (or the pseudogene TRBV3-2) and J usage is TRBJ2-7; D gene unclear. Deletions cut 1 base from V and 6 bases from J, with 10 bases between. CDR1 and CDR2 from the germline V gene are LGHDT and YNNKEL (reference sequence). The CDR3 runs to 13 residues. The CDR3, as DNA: TGTGCCAGCAGCCAAGTTTCCTCCCGCGAGCAGTACTTC. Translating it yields CASSQVSSREQYF.

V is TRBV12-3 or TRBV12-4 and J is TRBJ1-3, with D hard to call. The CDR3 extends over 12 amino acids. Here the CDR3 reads CASLVRANTIYF. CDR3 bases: TGTGCAAGTTTAGTAAGGGCAAACACCATATATTTT.

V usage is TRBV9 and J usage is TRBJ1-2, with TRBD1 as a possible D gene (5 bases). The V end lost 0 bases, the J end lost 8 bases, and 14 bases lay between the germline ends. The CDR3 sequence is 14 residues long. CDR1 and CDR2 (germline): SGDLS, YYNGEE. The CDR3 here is CASSVVGGGYGYTF. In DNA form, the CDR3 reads TGTGCCAGCAGCGTAGTTGGGGGAGGGTACGGCTACACCTTC.

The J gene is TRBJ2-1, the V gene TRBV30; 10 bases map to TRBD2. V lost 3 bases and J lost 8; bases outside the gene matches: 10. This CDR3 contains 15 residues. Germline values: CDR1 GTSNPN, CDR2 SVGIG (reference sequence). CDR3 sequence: CAWRLGLAGGDEQFF. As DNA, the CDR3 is TGTGCCTGGAGGTTGGGGTTAGCGGGAGGCGATGAGCAGTTCTTC.

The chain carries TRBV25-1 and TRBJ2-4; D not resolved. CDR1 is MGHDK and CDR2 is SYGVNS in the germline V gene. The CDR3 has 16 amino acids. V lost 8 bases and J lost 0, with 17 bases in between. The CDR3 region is CASDDGTKGAKNIQYF. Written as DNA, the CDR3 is TGTGCCAGCGACGATGGCACCAAGGGAGCCAAAAACATTCAGTACTTC.

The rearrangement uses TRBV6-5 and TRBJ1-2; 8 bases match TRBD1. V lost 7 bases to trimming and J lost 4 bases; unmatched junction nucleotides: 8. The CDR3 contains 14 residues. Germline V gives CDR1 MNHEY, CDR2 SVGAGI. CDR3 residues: CASTTGGRPYGYTF. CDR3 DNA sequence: TGTGCCAGCACAACAGGGGGAAGACCCTATGGCTACACCTTC.